The source of this T cell receptor (beta chain) is a study of T-cell memory formation after mild COVID-19. Using constant-segment primers, 5'RACE produced TCR alpha and TCR beta cDNA libraries carrying sample barcodes and UMIs. TCRdb reanalysed the 5' RACE reads using MiXCR and keeps one entry per CDR3 protein. The data show 410,000 or so distinct CDR3 sequences, 23% seen once. This CDR3 contains 14 residues. V lost 3 bases to trimming and J lost 3 bases, with 12 bases between them. This sequence joins TRBV12-3 or TRBV12-4 and TRBJ2-7, with D possibly matching TRBD1 (6 bases). Input material: PBMCs or a T cell subset sorted from them (not recorded which). The TCR originated in an adult woman who had mild COVID-19 (a few samples of this study predate the infection). Cell type and time point are not known. In nucleotides, the CDR3 is TGTGCCAGCAGTTTTCAGGGGATGGGCTACGAGCAGTACTTC. Its translation: CASSFQGMGYEQYF.